The clone carrying this T cell receptor beta chain has more than one count but fewer than ten. Its antigen remains unidentified. TCRdb analysed the RT-PCR reads with MiXCR anew, one entry per CDR3 protein. Found here are around 710,000 distinct CDR3 sequences, approximately 15% of them singletons; the top ten hold 6.5% to 8.5%. This specimen belongs to a study of response to subunit inactivated influenza vaccine. Study observations and caveats: The authors offered the suggestion that each seasonal influenza vaccination recruits few new T cells.

Germline V gene data show CDR1 as SGHTA and CDR2 as FQGNSA. The CDR3 extends over 15 amino acids. V gave up 6 bases and J gave up 5 bases, with 16 bases separating them. This receptor was taken from a man aged 50 or older who received an inactivated influenza vaccine. V and J are TRBV7-2 and TRBJ2-2; D perhaps matches TRBD1 (6 bases). The material sequenced was PBMCs from blood, taken 14 days before vaccination. DNA for the CDR3: TGTGCCAGCAGGCGGATGGGGGCGAGAACCGGGGAGCTGTTTTTT. Amino acids: CASRRMGARTGELFF. Filled out from reference TRBV7-2 and TRBJ2-2, the complete variable domain reads GAGVSQSPSNKVTEKGKDVELRCDPISGHTALYWYRQSLGQGLEFLIYFQGNSAPDKSGLPSDRFSAERTGGSVSTLTIQRTQQEDSAVYLCASRRMGARTGELFFGEGSRLTVL.